Listed here is a single T cell receptor (beta chain). Investigators isolated RNA and reverse transcribed it into cDNA to act as the sequencing template. TCRdb keeps only in-frame clones here, not all; method: immunoSEQ multiplex PCR. The sample has about 190,000 clones; roughly 64% are singletons. The sample's treatment: oral pan-JAK inhibitor, 5-10 mg twice daily. Between the trimmed V and J ends, which lost 1 base and 6 bases, there was a span of 17 bases. This CDR3 contains 16 residues. Germline CDR1 and CDR2: LGHNA and YSLEER. The data derive from a study of CD8+ T cells in alopecia areata. In the study overall: Treated patients were scored for severity by percent of scalp affected.

The chain couples TRBV4-3 to TRBJ2-3; D possibly corresponds to TRBD2 (7 bases). The sequence was collected from a human donor with alopecia areata. The specimen was CD4+ T cells sorted from blood, collected at week 4, from a patient treated with tofacitinib. The CDR3 nucleotides read TGCGCCAGCAGCCAAGGGGGAGGGGGGACCGGGGATACGCAGTATTTT. It yields the protein CASSQGGGGTGDTQYF.